This is a list of T cell receptor beta chains from one sample in a study of metastatic and nonmetastatic thyroid tumors. TCRdb re-called clones via MiXCR from the PCR reads. The profile covers about 50,000 clones, with 20% to 25% appearing a single time and 3.5% to 4.5% taken by the ten largest. Sequencing was performed on blood. These receptors were collected from a female donor with papillary thyroid cancer or a benign thyroid nodule (not recorded which). Some clones in this sample may be carry-over from other donors' samples. CDR3s include the opening cysteine and the closing phenylalanine or tryptophan. D genes are given only for firm matches. Some rows mark clone size as missing; the rest say once, few, many or name a class of expanded clone.

>medium-sized|TRBD2|TRBV6-2/TRBV6-3|TRBJ2-7
CASTPRLAGDEQYF
TGTGCCAGCACCCCGCGACTAGCGGGAGACGAGCAGTACTTC
>NA|NA|TRBV11-2|TRBJ2-1
CASSSLVGYNEQFF
TGTGCCAGCAGCTCTCTTGTCGGGTACAATGAGCAGTTCTTC
>many|NA|TRBV19|TRBJ2-7
CATNPGRGEQYF
TGTGCCACCAACCCGGGCAGGGGCGAGCAGTACTTC
>NA|NA|TRBV5-1|TRBJ2-1
CASSLVVGQSYNDLFF
TGCGCCAGCAGCTTGGTAGTTGGGCAGTCCTACAATGATCTGTTCTTC
>many|NA|TRBV18|TRBJ1-4
CASSPPSEDEKLFF
TGTGCCAGCTCACCCCCAAGTGAGGATGAAAAACTGTTTTTT
>NA|NA|TRBV5-1|TRBJ2-7
CASSLFIVNSEQYF
TGCGCCAGCAGCCTCTTTATCGTGAACTCCGAGCAGTACTTC
>many|NA|TRBV7-9|TRBJ1-4
CASSFPVANEKLFF
TGTGCCAGCAGCTTTCCCGTCGCGAATGAAAAACTGTTTTTT
>many|TRBD1|TRBV7-9|TRBJ2-1
CASSSQGSSYNEQFF
TGTGCCAGCAGCTCACAGGGGAGCTCCTACAATGAGCAGTTCTTC
>many|NA|TRBV6-2/TRBV6-3|TRBJ1-1
CASLGDVQFRTEAFF
TGTGCCAGCCTTGGGGATGTTCAGTTCCGCACTGAAGCTTTCTTT
>many|NA|TRBV27|TRBJ2-7
CASSLSTRDYEQYF
TGTGCCAGCAGTTTATCTACCAGAGACTACGAGCAGTACTTC
>many|TRBD1|TRBV6-4|TRBJ2-7
CASRQGVGYEQYF
TGTGCCAGTCGACAGGGAGTAGGCTACGAGCAGTACTTC
>many|NA|TRBV6-1|TRBJ1-5
CASRTQVNQPQHF
TGTGCCAGCAGAACTCAGGTGAATCAGCCCCAGCATTTT
>few|NA|TRBV6-1|TRBJ1-1
CASGTGMNTEAFF
TGTGCCAGCGGCACAGGCATGAACACTGAAGCTTTCTTT
>many|NA|TRBV7-8|TRBJ2-3
CASSLSRRTDTQYF
TGTGCCAGCAGCTTATCCCGGAGGACAGATACGCAGTATTTT
>NA|NA|TRBV5-1|TRBJ2-1
CASSPKGGSSYNEQFF
TGCGCCAGCAGCCCAAAAGGGGGTAGCTCCTACAATGAGCAGTTCTTC
>many|TRBD1|TRBV15|TRBJ2-3
CATSREGGGSTDTQYF
TGTGCCACCAGCAGAGAAGGGGGCGGAAGCACAGATACGCAGTATTTT
>few|NA|TRBV6-2/TRBV6-3|TRBJ2-1
CASSSDAGGYNEQFF
TGTGCCAGCAGTTCAGATGCTGGAGGGTACAATGAGCAGTTCTTC
>NA|TRBD1|TRBV7-3|TRBJ2-2
CASSLGTGGTVELFF
TGTGCCAGCAGCTTAGGGACAGGTGGAACCGTGGAGCTGTTTTTT
>many|TRBD1|TRBV5-1|TRBJ2-3
CASNSGTVTDTQYF
TGCGCCAGCAACTCAGGGACAGTCACAGATACGCAGTATTTT
>few|NA|TRBV24-1|TRBJ1-2
CATSATGDKGYTF
TGTGCCACAAGTGCAACAGGTGATAAGGGCTACACCTTC
>NA|NA|TRBV30|TRBJ1-5
CAWSVLRPPLWQPQHF
TGTGCCTGGAGTGTATTAAGACCCCCACTTTGGCAGCCCCAGCATTTT
>many|NA|TRBV6-1|TRBJ1-1
CASSRGGAWWNTEAFF
TGTGCCAGCAGTCGCGGGGGGGCTTGGTGGAACACTGAAGCTTTCTTT
>NA|TRBD1|TRBV29-1|TRBJ1-2
CSVEEQGGRGYTF
TGCAGCGTTGAAGAACAGGGGGGCAGAGGCTACACCTTC
>NA|NA|TRBV5-1|TRBJ2-1
CASSMGNEQFF
TGCGCCAGCAGTATGGGAAATGAGCAGTTCTTC
>many|NA|TRBV2|TRBJ2-5
CASGIGGETQYF
TGTGCCAGCGGTATCGGTGGGGAGACCCAGTACTTC
>NA|TRBD1|TRBV13|TRBJ1-3
CASSLGQRASGNTIYF
TGTGCCAGCAGCCTGGGACAGCGGGCATCTGGAAACACCATATATTTT
>many|TRBD1|TRBV24-1|TRBJ2-5
CATSDIHRGETQYF
TGTGCCACCAGTGATATCCACAGGGGAGAGACCCAGTACTTC
>many|NA|TRBV7-3|TRBJ2-1
CASSLIDGNEQFF
TGTGCCAGCAGCTTAATAGACGGGAATGAGCAGTTCTTC
>NA|NA|TRBV6-1|TRBJ2-1
CASAKGGGSGNEQFF
TGTGCCAGCGCTAAAGGAGGGGGGTCGGGAAATGAGCAGTTCTTC
>few|TRBD2|TRBV7-3|TRBJ2-3
CASSKTRERADTQYF
TGTGCCAGCAGCAAAACGCGGGAGAGAGCAGATACGCAGTATTTT
>NA|TRBD1|TRBV6-1|TRBJ2-5
CASSEGQGIGLETENQNF
TGTGCCAGCAGTGAGGGACAGGGGATCGGTCTGGAGACGGAGAACCAGAACTTC
>many|NA|TRBV29-1|TRBJ2-3
CSVCRQVVSTDTQYF
TGCAGCGTTTGTAGACAGGTCGTTAGCACAGATACGCAGTATTTT
>many|NA|TRBV7-2|TRBJ2-6
CASSLGGANVLTF
TGTGCCAGCAGCTTAGGTGGGGCCAACGTCCTGACTTTC
>NA|TRBD2|TRBV7-9|TRBJ2-1
CASSLEERDAYNEQFF
TGTGCCAGCAGCTTAGAGGAGCGGGATGCATACAATGAGCAGTTCTTC
>medium-sized|NA|TRBV6-1|TRBJ1-2
CASSEVISRQELYGYTF
TGTGCCAGCAGTGAAGTTATCAGCAGACAGGAACTATATGGCTACACCTTC
>many|NA|TRBV20-1|TRBJ2-3
CSARYGITDTQYF
TGCAGTGCTAGATATGGGATCACAGATACGCAGTATTTT